This T cell receptor beta chain comes out of a study of spatial heterogeneity in lung cancer. Turning to the study itself: Compared with alpha-chain sequences, beta-chain sequences were consistently detected in greater numbers.

Time point noted: sample taken at primary tumor resection. A total of fewer than 80 untreated early-stage non-small cell lung cancer patients served as donors. This clonotype has a count of ten or more. The V and J ends lost 7 bases and 0 bases, in that order; junction bases with no gene match: 13. CDR1 SGHAT and CDR2 FQNNGV come from the germline V gene. This CDR3 has 18 amino acids. Each TCR cDNA molecule bore a unique molecular identifier. TCRdb reprocessed the 5' RACE reads via MiXCR and lists one record per CDR3 protein. The table shows 35,000 to 45,000 distinct CDR3 sequences, with around 5.2% occurring only once.

The input for sequencing was PBMCs, taken at surgery. The rearrangement joins TRBV11-2 to TRBJ1-1; 11 bases are a match to TRBD1. The source of this sequence is a female donor with early-stage non-small cell lung cancer. CDR3 protein: CASTRNRDRGRMNTEAFF. For the CDR3, the DNA is TGTGCCAGCACCCGGAACCGGGACAGGGGGAGAATGAACACTGAAGCTTTCTTT.